These 12 T cell receptor beta chains were all obtained from the same sample, sequenced in a study of CD8+ T cells in alopecia areata. Treatment defined: oral pan-JAK inhibitor, 5-10 mg twice daily. Reverse transcribed after extraction, RNA yielded cDNA as the sequencing template. Method: immunoSEQ multiplex PCR; TCRdb's copy keeps in-frame clones and lacks some. There are approximately 170,000 clones in the sample; less than 80% occur only once, and 14% lies in the top ten. The sample in question was CD4+ T cells sorted from blood, obtained at week 24, from a patient treated with tofacitinib. These receptors were collected from a human donor with alopecia areata.

About this clone: At one of its ends the junction is not consistent with the germline gene, which may arise from a read error. The chain couples TRBV30 to TRBJ1-6; D not certain. The germline V gene encodes CDR1 GTSNPN and CDR2 SVGIG (reference sequence). The CDR3 extends over 14 amino acids. Here the CDR3 reads CARRRWGDNSPLHF. As DNA, the CDR3 is TGTGCCCGGAGACGGTGGGGAGATAATTCACCCCTCCACTTT.

V and J are TRBV5-1 and TRBJ2-5; D gene ambiguous. The V gene lost 0 bases and the J gene lost 5 bases, with 14 bases spanning the gap. The CDR3 runs to 15 residues. The germline gives CDR1 SGHRS, CDR2 YFSETQ. The CDR3 sequence is CASSLAVGPSETQYF. CDR3 nucleotides: TGCGCCAGCAGCTTGGCGGTCGGGCCGTCGGAGACCCAGTACTTC.

The rearrangement uses TRBV7-6 and TRBJ2-7, with D possibly matching TRBD1 (5 bases). The germline CDR1 and CDR2 sequences are SGHVS and FNYEAQ. Between the trimmed V and J ends, which lost 2 bases and 1 base, there was a span of 12 bases. This CDR3 has 15 residues. In nucleotides, the CDR3 is TGTGCCAGCAGCTTAACTGCGACAGTATCCTACGAGCAGTACTTC. It is translated as CASSLTATVSYEQYF.

The CDR3 protein is CASGPELAGFTGELFF. For the CDR3, the DNA is TGTGCTAGTGGTCCGGAACTAGCGGGGTTCACCGGGGAGCTGTTTTTT. This chain links TRBV12-5 with TRBJ2-2; 10 nucleotides match TRBD2. The junction had 7 bases not matched to a gene; V was cut back by 5 bases and J by 4 bases. This CDR3 is 16 amino acids long. CDR1 is LGHNT, CDR2 FRNRAP, per germline.

J is TRBJ2-1 and V is TRBV4-1; TRBD2 is a possible D gene (6 bases). V was pared by 3 bases and J by 12 bases, with 12 bases between. This CDR3 is 12 amino acids long. Germline V CDR1 and CDR2: MGHRA, YSYEKL. CDR3 sequence (DNA): TGCGCCAGCAGCCAGGGACTTAGTATGCAGTTCTTC. Translated: CASSQGLSMQFF.

The V and J genes are TRBV29-1 and TRBJ2-7, with D perhaps being TRBD1 or TRBD2 (7 bases each). V gave up 6 bases and J gave up 6 bases, with 18 bases separating them. This CDR3 comprises 13 residues. Germline CDR1 and CDR2: SQVTM and ANQGSEA. The CDR3 is CSVRDSRGVEQYF. DNA for the CDR3: TGCAGCGTCAGGGACAGCCGGGGGGTCGAGCAGTACTTC.

The genes are TRBV30 and TRBJ2-7, with 7 bases fitting TRBD1. Germline V lookup: CDR1 GTSNPN, CDR2 SVGIG (reference sequence). Trimming took 0 bases from V and 4 from J; bases not matched to a gene: 6. The CDR3 has 14 amino acids. In nucleotides, the CDR3 is TGTGCCTGGAGTGTACTAGGGGGCGGTTACGAGCAGTACTTC. As protein: CAWSVLGGGYEQYF.

The genes are TRBV29-1 and TRBJ2-3, with 10 bases matching TRBD1. The CDR3 length is 15 residues. The V segment lost 4 bases and the J segment 4 bases; nucleotides outside the gene matches: 8. CDR1 and CDR2 from the germline V gene are SQVTM and ANQGSEA. The CDR3, as DNA: TGCAGCGTTGGGAAGGGGGGACAGGGGTCAGATACGCAGTATTTT. Translation gives CSVGKGGQGSDTQYF.

This chain joins TRBV7-8 and TRBJ2-2; D possibly corresponds to TRBD2 (5 bases). Looked up from germline, CDR1 is SGHVS and CDR2 is FQNEAQ. V dropped 0 bases and J dropped 3 bases, with 17 bases sitting between them. This CDR3 has 18 amino acids. CDR3: CASSLAFLGVAHTGELFF. For the CDR3, the DNA is TGTGCCAGCAGCTTAGCGTTCCTCGGCGTAGCGCACACCGGGGAGCTGTTTTTT.

With regard to this clone: Other nucleotide sequences in the sample specify the same CDR3. This rearrangement joins TRBV6-5 to TRBJ2-7; D gene ambiguous. V gave up 3 bases and J gave up 5 bases, with 5 bases separating them. Germline V CDR1 and CDR2: MNHEY, SVGAGI. The length of the CDR3 is 11 residues. CDR3 sequence reads: CASSYLDEQYF. In DNA, the CDR3 is TGTGCCAGCAGTTATCTCGACGAGCAGTACTTC.

The chain links TRBV11-2 to TRBJ1-6; no clear D gene. V was cut by 5 bases and J by 14 bases, with 10 bases left in between. This CDR3 is built from 11 residues. Germline CDR1 is SGHAT and CDR2 is FQNNGV. In nucleotides, the CDR3 is TGTGCCAGCAGCGAGAGATCGGCCCTCCACTTT. Residues: CASSERSALHF.

This clone came up a few times. CDR3 in DNA: TGTGCCAGCAAATCCGGGGCACAAGAGACCCAGTACTTC. Protein sequence: CASKSGAQETQYF. V gene TRBV18 combines with J gene TRBJ2-5; D could derive from TRBD1 or TRBD2 (5 bases each). CDR1 and CDR2 from the germline V gene are KGHSH and LQKENI. V lost 8 bases and J lost 2, with 12 bases in between. The CDR3 has 13 amino acids.